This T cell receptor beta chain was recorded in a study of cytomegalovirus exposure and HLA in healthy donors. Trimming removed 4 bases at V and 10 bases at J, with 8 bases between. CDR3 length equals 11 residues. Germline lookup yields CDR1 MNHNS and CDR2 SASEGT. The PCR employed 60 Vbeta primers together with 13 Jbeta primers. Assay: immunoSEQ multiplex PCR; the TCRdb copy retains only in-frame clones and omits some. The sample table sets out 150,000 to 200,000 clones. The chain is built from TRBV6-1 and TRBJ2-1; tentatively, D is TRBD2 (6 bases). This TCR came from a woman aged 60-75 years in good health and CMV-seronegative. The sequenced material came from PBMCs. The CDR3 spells CASSGRGEQFF. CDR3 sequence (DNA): TGTGCCAGCAGTGGACGGGGGGAGCAGTTCTTC.